This T cell receptor beta chain was obtained from a study of vaccination and CD4 T cells after COVID-19. Whole-study context: Cells were stimulated with overlapping spike peptides from SARS-CoV-2, HCoV-NL63, HCoV-OC43 and HCoV-229E.

As for this clonotype: Its antigen is undetermined.

Trimming removed 3 bases at V and 4 bases at J, with 10 bases between. Per the germline V gene, CDR1 is ENHRY and CDR2 is SYGVKD. This CDR3 spans 15 amino acids. Cultured CD4+ T cell DNA was sequenced using the Oncomine TCR Beta short-read assay. After culture, CD4+ T cells served as the source for genomic DNA extraction. In TCRdb, the PCR reads were re-called with MiXCR into one record per CDR3 protein. This repertoire shows about 10,000 distinct CDR3 sequences, around a third found once; its top ten account for 15%. The treatment denotes: approximately nine-day PBMC culture with coronavirus spike peptide pools or control peptides (ViraFEST assay). The unexposed donor gave CD4+ T cells before the COVID-19 pandemic (2011-2018). ViraFEST used peptide pools to expand antigen-specific T cells and subsequently sequenced their TCRs.

This receptor was identified in a human donor in good health. This chain links TRBV10-3 with TRBJ2-6; D is unclear. Sequenced: CD4+ T cells from blood, cultured in vitro. The CDR3 spells CAISDRRGGANVLTF. In DNA form, the CDR3 reads TGTGCCATCAGTGACCGTCGAGGCGGGGCCAACGTCCTGACTTTC.